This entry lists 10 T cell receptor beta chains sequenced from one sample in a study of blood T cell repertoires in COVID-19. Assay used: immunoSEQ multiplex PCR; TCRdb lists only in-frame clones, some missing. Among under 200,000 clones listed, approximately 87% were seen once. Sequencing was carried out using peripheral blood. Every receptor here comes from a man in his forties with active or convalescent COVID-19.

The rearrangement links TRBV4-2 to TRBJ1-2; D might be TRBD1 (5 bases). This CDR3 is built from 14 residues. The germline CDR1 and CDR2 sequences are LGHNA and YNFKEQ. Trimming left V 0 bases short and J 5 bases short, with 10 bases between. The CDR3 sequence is CASSQEGGDYGYTF. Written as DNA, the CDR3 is TGTGCCAGCAGCCAAGAGGGGGGGGATTATGGCTACACCTTC.

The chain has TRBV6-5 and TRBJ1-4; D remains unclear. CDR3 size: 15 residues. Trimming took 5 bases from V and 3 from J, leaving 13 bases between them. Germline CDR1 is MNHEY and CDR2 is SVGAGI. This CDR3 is CASSPREIANEKLFF. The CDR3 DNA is TGTGCCAGCAGTCCTAGGGAGATTGCTAATGAAAAACTGTTTTTT.

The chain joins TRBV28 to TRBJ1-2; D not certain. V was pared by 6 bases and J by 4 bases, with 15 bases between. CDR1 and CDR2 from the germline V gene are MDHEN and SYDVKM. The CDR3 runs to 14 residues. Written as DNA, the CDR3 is TGTGCCAGCAGCCCTGCAACAGAATTCTATGGCTACACCTTC. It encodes CASSPATEFYGYTF.

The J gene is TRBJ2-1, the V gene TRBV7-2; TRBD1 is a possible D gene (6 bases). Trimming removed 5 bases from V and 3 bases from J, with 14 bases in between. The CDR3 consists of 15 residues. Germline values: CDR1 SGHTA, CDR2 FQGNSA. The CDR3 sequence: CASSEPGAYYNEQFF. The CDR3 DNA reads TGTGCCAGCAGCGAACCAGGGGCCTACTACAATGAGCAGTTCTTC.

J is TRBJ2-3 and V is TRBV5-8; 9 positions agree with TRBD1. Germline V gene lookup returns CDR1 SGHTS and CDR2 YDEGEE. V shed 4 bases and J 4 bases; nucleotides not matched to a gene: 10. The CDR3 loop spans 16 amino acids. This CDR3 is CASSKNRGRNADTQYF. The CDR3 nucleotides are TGTGCCAGCAGCAAAAACAGGGGGCGCAACGCAGATACGCAGTATTTT.

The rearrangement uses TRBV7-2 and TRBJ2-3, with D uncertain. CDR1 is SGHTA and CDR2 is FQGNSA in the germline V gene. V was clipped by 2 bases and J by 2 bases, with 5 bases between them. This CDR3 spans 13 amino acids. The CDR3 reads CASSLQFTDTQYF. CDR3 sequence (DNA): TGTGCCAGCAGCTTACAGTTCACAGATACGCAGTATTTT.

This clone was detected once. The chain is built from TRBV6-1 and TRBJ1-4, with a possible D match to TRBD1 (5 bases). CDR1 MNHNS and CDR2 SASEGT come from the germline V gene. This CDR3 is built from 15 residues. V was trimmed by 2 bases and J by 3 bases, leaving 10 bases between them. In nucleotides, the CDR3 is TGTGCCAGCAGTGAAAGGGGCGGCTCTAATGAAAAACTGTTTTTT. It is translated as CASSERGGSNEKLFF.

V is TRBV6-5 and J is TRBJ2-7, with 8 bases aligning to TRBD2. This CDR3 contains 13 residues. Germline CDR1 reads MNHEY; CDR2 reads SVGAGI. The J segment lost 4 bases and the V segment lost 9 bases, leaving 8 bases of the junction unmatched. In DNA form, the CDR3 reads TGTGCCAGTAATCGGGGGGGGGCGTACGAGCAGTACTTC. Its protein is CASNRGGAYEQYF.

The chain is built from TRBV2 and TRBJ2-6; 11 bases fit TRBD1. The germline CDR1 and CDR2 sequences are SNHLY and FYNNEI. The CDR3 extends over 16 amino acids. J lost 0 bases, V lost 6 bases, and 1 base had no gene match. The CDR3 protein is CASRGTGGSGANVLTF. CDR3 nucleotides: TGTGCCAGCAGGGGGACAGGGGGCTCTGGGGCCAACGTCCTGACTTTC.

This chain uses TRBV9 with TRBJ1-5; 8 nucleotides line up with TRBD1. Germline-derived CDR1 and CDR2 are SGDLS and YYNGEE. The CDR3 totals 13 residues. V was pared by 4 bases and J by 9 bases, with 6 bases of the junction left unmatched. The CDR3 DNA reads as TGTGCCAGCAGCCCTCAAACAGGGGGGCCCCAGCATTTT. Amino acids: CASSPQTGGPQHF.